Sequencing of this T cell receptor (beta chain) was carried out in a study of T cell responses to AZD1222 COVID-19 vaccine. Study results and limitations: Reportedly, close to half of spike-specific TCRs are directed against unmutated variant regions.

Trimming removed 1 base at V and 7 bases at J, with 8 bases between. CDR3 length: 14 amino acids. The V gene's germline CDR1 is MDHEN and CDR2 SYDVKM. Libraries were prepared by immunoSEQ multiplex PCR; TCRdb keeps only in-frame clonotypes and omits some of them. The profile shows under 120,000 clones, nearly 90% of them singletons. On this clone itself: Its antigen is undetermined.

The chain recombines TRBV28 with TRBJ1-6, with D possibly matching TRBD1 (6 bases). The source material was peripheral blood, sampled 28 days after the second AZD1222 dose. The sequence was collected from an adult who received the AZD1222 COVID-19 vaccine. The CDR3 reads CASSLSGANSPLHF. CDR3 bases: TGTGCCAGCAGTTTATCAGGGGCAAATTCACCCCTCCACTTT.